This entry describes one TCR beta chain. The sample originates from a study of T cell changes during pregnancy in multiple sclerosis. The data were produced by immunoSEQ multiplex PCR, yet TCRdb's version contains in-frame clones alone and is incomplete. The sample holds some 16,000 clones, around 83% seen once. Germline CDR1 and CDR2: SGHTA and FQGNSA. The CDR3 extends over 13 amino acids. V lost 1 base and J lost 5, with 8 bases in between. The chain uses TRBV7-2 and TRBJ2-5; D gene unclear. This clonotype was sampled from a female donor in good health, enrolled as a control in a pregnancy study. Sequencing used CD8+ T cells from peripheral blood mononuclear cells, obtained after pregnancy. CDR3 bases: TGTGCCAGCAGCTTAGTCTACGAGGAGACCCAGTACTTC. Amino acid sequence: CASSLVYEETQYF.